This TCR beta chain emerged from a study of T cells after yellow fever vaccination. Study-wide points: Clonotype sharing between CD4 and CD8 compartments was small. Abundant contaminating clonotypes from the bulk population could appear in FACS-sorted repertoires.

As concerns this clonotype: The antigen remains undetermined.

CDR3 length: 13 residues. The V gene's germline CDR1 is DFQATT and CDR2 SNEGSKA (reference sequence). J gave up 3 bases and V 7 bases, and 6 bases lay outside the gene matches. TCRdb independently ran MiXCR on the 5' RACE reads; one entry per CDR3 protein. Of some 550,000 distinct CDR3 sequences in the sample, roughly 19% are singletons; the top ten hold roughly an eighth. This material consisted of PBMCs, taken 15 days after the yellow fever booster vaccination. The chain links TRBV20-1 to TRBJ2-1; 7 bases fit TRBD2. The receptor comes from a man aged 25 to 40 who received the YFV17D yellow fever vaccine. The CDR3 nucleotides are TGCAGTGTGACGGGAGGAGGCTACAATGAGCAGTTCTTC. This translates into CSVTGGGYNEQFF.